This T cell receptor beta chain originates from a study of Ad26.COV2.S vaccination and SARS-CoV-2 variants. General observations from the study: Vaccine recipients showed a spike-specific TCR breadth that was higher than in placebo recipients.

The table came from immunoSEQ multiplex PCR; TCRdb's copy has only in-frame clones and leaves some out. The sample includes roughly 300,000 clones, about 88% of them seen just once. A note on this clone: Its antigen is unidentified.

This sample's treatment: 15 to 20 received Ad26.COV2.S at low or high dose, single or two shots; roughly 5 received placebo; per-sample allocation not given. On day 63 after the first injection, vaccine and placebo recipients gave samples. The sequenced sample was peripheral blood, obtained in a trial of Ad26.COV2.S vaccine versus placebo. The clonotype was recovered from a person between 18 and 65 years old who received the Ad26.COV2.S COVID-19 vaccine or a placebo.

CDR3 sequence: CASSLQGADGELFF. In DNA form, the CDR3 reads TGTGCCAGCAGCTTGCAGGGGGCAGACGGGGAGCTGTTTTTT. The chain is built from TRBV5-5 and TRBJ2-2; 8 positions match TRBD1. The CDR3 sequence is 14 residues long. The V and J ends lost 1 base and 7 bases, in that order; junction bases with no gene match: 3. Germline V lookup: CDR1 SGHKS, CDR2 YYEKEE (reference sequence).